A selection of T cell receptor beta chains follows, all from one sample in a study of blood T cell repertoires in COVID-19. Assay: immunoSEQ multiplex PCR; the TCRdb copy retains only in-frame clones and omits some. The table has approximately 6,600 clones, around 91% seen once. Sequenced material: peripheral blood. The receptors come from an elderly man with active COVID-19. CDR3s include the opening cysteine and the closing phenylalanine or tryptophan. Fields, in order: V gene, J gene, CDR3 protein.

TRBV7-8,TRBJ1-1,CASGTGVATEAFF
TRBV6-1,TRBJ2-3,CASSEARYTQYF
TRBV24-1,TRBJ2-1,CATSDLPGYNEQFF
TRBV10-2,TRBJ2-7,CASSEYSGELYEQYF
TRBV5-5,TRBJ2-6,CASNPFISGYDGANVLTF
TRBV4-2,TRBJ1-5,CASSQAGNQPQHF
TRBV29-1,TRBJ2-4,CSVVRRGGNIQYF
TRBV20-1,TRBJ2-1,CSASRGSSYNEQFF
TRBV19,TRBJ1-1,CASSIDLGGTEAFF
TRBV28,TRBJ2-1,CASSLFTGDSYNEQFF
TRBV21-1,TRBJ2-3,CASSKGRVTRTDTQYF
TRBV29-1,TRBJ1-4,CSVAAPLGSLNEKLFF
TRBV7-9,TRBJ1-2,CASSLAGSGAYGYTF
TRBV2,TRBJ2-2,CASSNSGADTGELFF
TRBV19,TRBJ2-6,CASSHGQGAKGANVLTF
TRBV6-5,TRBJ2-3,CASSSPSSSQYF
TRBV29-1,TRBJ2-7,CSVVGLAGGPYEQYF
TRBV7-2,TRBJ2-5,CASSLAGTKETQYF
TRBV7-8,TRBJ2-1,CASSYSGTGFSSYNEQFF
TRBV6-5,TRBJ2-7,CASSYSTTARSYEQYF
TRBV29-1,TRBJ1-2,CSVRTGLFYGYTF
TRBV5-1,TRBJ2-5,CASATTGGRHQETQYF
TRBV4-1,TRBJ2-5,CASSLSPPPSGSGETQYF
TRBV7-3,TRBJ2-3,CASSLSGSDADTQYF
TRBV4-2,TRBJ1-2,CASSLQRGGQGDYGYTF
TRBV7-2,TRBJ2-1,CASSLRLQGISNEQFF
TRBV29-1,TRBJ2-3,CSAAQNRGTDTQYF
TRBV27,TRBJ2-7,CASSSQQGGEQYF
TRBV9,TRBJ2-6,CASGAGRGWAGANVLTF
TRBV6-2/TRBV6-3,TRBJ2-7,CASSYGGSHSYEQYF